A selection of T cell receptor beta chains follows, all from one sample in a study of blood T cell repertoires in COVID-19. Sequenced by immunoSEQ multiplex PCR; TCRdb stores in-frame clones only, minus some. The sample holds under 130,000 clones, around 84% seen once. Material: peripheral blood. The receptors stem from a human donor in a cohort sampled during active COVID-19. CDR3s include the opening cysteine and the closing phenylalanine or tryptophan. The order of the fields is J gene, V gene, CDR3 protein.

J gene: TRBJ1-2; V gene: TRBV3-1/TRBV3-2; CDR3 protein: CASSQSGPYGYTF
J gene: TRBJ1-5; V gene: TRBV19; CDR3 protein: CASSIITGDPNQPQHF
J gene: TRBJ2-4; V gene: TRBV27; CDR3 protein: CASRGQGHIQYF
J gene: TRBJ1-2; V gene: TRBV19; CDR3 protein: CASSENLQGGYTF
J gene: TRBJ1-2; V gene: TRBV5-1; CDR3 protein: CASSLEGAGGYTF
J gene: TRBJ1-2; V gene: TRBV5-4; CDR3 protein: CASSLTAGGGLRSGYTF
J gene: TRBJ1-6; V gene: TRBV7-9; CDR3 protein: CASSMALINSPLHF
J gene: TRBJ2-5; V gene: TRBV20-1; CDR3 protein: CSASSSLGETQYF
J gene: TRBJ1-5; V gene: TRBV30; CDR3 protein: CAWSTRGGNQPQHF
J gene: TRBJ1-3; V gene: TRBV14; CDR3 protein: CASSRTTGIRNTIYF
J gene: TRBJ1-2; V gene: TRBV18; CDR3 protein: CASSPTGTNYGYTF
J gene: TRBJ2-7; V gene: TRBV7-6; CDR3 protein: CASSSKSGTGGEQYF
J gene: TRBJ1-6; V gene: TRBV3-1/TRBV3-2; CDR3 protein: CASSPYRKLGNSPLHF
J gene: TRBJ2-1; V gene: TRBV18; CDR3 protein: CASSPKLAGGNEQFF
J gene: TRBJ1-1; V gene: TRBV15; CDR3 protein: CATSRDPRLGGTEAFF
J gene: TRBJ2-3; V gene: TRBV29-1; CDR3 protein: CSVSGLVGDTQYF
J gene: TRBJ1-5; V gene: TRBV21-1; CDR3 protein: CASSTGHEYSNQPQHF
J gene: TRBJ1-5; V gene: TRBV6-5; CDR3 protein: CASSQRQGNQPQHF
J gene: TRBJ2-1; V gene: TRBV6-2/TRBV6-3; CDR3 protein: CASSGPTSITEFF
J gene: TRBJ1-2; V gene: TRBV7-9; CDR3 protein: CASSRFGTSNYGYTF
J gene: TRBJ1-1; V gene: TRBV3-1/TRBV3-2; CDR3 protein: CASSTQATNTEAFF
J gene: TRBJ2-1; V gene: TRBV7-9; CDR3 protein: CASSSDRDRVYEQFF